Below, one T cell receptor (beta chain) is given with its context. Its cognate antigen is unknown. The protocol was immunoSEQ multiplex PCR, while the TCRdb copy is restricted to in-frame clones and leaves out a portion. The data contain some 130,000 clones, roughly 90% of them seen just once; the ten biggest clones take up 12%. This record belongs to a study of PD-1 blockade in mismatch repair-deficient tumors. Study outcomes and limitations: Rapid post-treatment expansion, then contraction, generally preceding radiologic response, marked tumor-resident clones.

V lost 4 bases to trimming and J lost 7 bases, with 9 bases between them. CDR3 length: 12 amino acids. Per the germline V gene, CDR1 is LNHDA and CDR2 is SQIVND (reference sequence). The source material was peripheral blood, sampled roughly 70 weeks after starting pembrolizumab. The sequence was collected from an adult with mismatch repair-deficient cancer. This sequence joins TRBV19 and TRBJ2-3; no definite D call. Written as DNA, the CDR3 is TGTGCCAGTAGTAACAGCAGGAATACGCAGTATTTT. As protein: CASSNSRNTQYF. Full variable domain (missing parts from reference TRBV19 and TRBJ2-3): DGGITQSPKYLFRKEGQNVTLSCEQNLNHDAMYWYRQDPGQGLRLIYYSQIVNDFQKGDIAEGYSVSREKKESFPLTVTSAQKNPTAFYLCASSNSRNTQYFGPGTRLTVL.